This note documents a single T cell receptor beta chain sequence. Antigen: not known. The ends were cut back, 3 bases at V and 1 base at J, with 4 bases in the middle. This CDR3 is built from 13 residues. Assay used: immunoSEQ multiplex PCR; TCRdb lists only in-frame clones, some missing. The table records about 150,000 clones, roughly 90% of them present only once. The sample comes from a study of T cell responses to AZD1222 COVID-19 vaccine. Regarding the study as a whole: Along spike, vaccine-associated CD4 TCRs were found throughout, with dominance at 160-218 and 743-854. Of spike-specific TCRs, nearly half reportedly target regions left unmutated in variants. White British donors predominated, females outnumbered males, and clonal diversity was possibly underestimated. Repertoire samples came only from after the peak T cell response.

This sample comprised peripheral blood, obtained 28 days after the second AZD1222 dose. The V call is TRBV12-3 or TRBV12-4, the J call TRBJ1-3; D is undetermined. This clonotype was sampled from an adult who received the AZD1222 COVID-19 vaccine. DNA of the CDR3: TGTGCCAGCAGTTTGGAATCTGGAAACACCATATATTTT. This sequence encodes CASSLESGNTIYF.